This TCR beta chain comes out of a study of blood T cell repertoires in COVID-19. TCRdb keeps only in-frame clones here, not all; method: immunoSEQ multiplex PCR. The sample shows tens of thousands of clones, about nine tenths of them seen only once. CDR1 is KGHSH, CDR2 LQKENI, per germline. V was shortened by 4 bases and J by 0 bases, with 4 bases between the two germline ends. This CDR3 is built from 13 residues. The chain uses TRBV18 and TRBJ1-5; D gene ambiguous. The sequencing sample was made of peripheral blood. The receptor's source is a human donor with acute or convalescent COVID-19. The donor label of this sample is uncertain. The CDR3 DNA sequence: TGTGCCAGCTCACGAGATAGCAATCAGCCCCAGCATTTT. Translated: CASSRDSNQPQHF.